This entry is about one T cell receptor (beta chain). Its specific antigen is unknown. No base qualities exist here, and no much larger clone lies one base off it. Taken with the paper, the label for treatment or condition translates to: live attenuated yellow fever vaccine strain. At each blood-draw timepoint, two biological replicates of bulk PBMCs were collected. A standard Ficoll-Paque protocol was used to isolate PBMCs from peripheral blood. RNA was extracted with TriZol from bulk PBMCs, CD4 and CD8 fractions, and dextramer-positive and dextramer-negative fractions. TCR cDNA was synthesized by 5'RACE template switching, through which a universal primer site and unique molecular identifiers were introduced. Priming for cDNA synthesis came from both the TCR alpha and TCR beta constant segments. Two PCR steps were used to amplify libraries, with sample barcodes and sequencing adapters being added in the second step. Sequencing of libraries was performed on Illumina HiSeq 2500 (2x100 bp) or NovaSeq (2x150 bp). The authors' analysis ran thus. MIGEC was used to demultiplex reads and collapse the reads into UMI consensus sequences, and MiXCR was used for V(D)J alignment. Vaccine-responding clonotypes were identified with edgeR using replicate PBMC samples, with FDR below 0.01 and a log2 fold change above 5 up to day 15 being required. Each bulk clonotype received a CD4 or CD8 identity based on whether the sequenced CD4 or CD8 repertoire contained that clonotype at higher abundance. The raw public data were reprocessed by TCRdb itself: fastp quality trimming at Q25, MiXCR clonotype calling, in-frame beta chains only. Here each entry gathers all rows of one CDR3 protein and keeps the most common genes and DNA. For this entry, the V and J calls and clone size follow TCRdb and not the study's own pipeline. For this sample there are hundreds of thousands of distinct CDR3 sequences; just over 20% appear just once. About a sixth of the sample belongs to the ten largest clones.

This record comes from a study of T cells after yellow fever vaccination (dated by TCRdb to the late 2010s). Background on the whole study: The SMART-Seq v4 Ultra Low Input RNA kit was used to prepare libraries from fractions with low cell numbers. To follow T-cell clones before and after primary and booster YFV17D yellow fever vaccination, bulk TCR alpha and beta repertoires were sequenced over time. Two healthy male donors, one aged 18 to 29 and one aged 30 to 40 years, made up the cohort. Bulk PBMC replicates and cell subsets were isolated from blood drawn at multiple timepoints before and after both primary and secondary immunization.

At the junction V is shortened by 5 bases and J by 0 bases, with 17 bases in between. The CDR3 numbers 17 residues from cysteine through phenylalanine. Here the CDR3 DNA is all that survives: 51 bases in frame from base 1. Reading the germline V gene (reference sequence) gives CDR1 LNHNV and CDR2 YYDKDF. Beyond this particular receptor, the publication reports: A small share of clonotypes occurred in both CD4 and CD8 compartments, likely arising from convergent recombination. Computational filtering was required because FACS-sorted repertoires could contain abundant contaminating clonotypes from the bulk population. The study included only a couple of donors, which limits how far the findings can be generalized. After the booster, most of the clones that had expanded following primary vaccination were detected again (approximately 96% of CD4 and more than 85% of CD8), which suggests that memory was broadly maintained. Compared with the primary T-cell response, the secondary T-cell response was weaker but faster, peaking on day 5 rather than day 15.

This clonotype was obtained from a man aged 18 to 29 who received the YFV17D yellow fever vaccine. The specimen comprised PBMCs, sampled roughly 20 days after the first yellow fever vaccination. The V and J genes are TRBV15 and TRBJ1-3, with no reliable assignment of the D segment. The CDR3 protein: CATSPRRRFVSGNTIYF. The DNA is TGTGCCACCAGCCCGAGGAGGCGGTTTGTCTCTGGAAACACCATATATTTT.